The TCR beta chain under discussion was sequenced for a study of lymphopenia after photon versus proton radiotherapy. Germline V gene sequence: CDR1 SQVTM, CDR2 ANQGSEA. Trimming cost V 1 base and J 2 bases, with 9 bases left between them. This CDR3 is 13 amino acids long. This clone was recorded once. Its antigen is undetermined. Only in-frame clones appear in the TCRdb table, and some are missing; sequencing was by immunoSEQ multiplex PCR. The repertoire holds tens of thousands of clones, with 70% to 90% as singletons. General study findings and limits: In patients who died, overall survival fell as post-nadir TCR diversity dropped more. Better survival with proton therapy was suggested as possible, not demonstrated. Relative stability marked proton patients; photon patients lost diversity and naive cells. After the lymphocyte nadir, photon-treated repertoires showed oligoclonal expansion, especially of CD8+ Temra cells.

This receptor was taken from a middle-aged man with gastric cancer. This material consisted of peripheral blood, taken from a patient treated with photon-based radiotherapy. The J gene is TRBJ2-7, the V gene TRBV29-1, with a tentative D call TRBD1 (6 bases). CDR3 nucleotide sequence: TGCAGCGTTGAAGGACAGGACCCCTACGAGCAGTACTTC. Protein sequence: CSVEGQDPYEQYF.